This T cell receptor (beta chain) was identified in a study of blood T cell repertoires in COVID-19 (dated by TCRdb to about 2020). Study-wide context: Samples from collaborators originated in the United States, Italy and Spain and spanned both the acute and convalescent phases of COVID-19. The sample metadata nearly always contained a de-identified subject ID, COVID-19 status, age in years and sex. Samples came from the ongoing ImmuneRACE study (first 160 participants) plus 1,254 subjects from 6 global collaborators. The material from the prospective study consisted of cDNA or gDNA derived from T cells, B-cell-depleted T cells, or PBMCs. A freely available public database, intended as a resource for researchers studying the immune response to SARS-CoV-2, is where the repertoires were released. The dataset comprised deeply sampled blood TCRbeta repertoires from subjects exposed to, actively infected with, or recovered from COVID-19. Where available, HLA class I and class II types were obtained from metadata supplied by the sample provider rather than from assay-based typing.

The study at large found these results: The amount of clinical and demographic metadata varied by source and participant and was provided uncurated.

Comments on this clone: Its antigen target is currently unknown. There are no base qualities to consult, and no much larger clone falls within one base.

TCRbeta CDR3 regions were amplified from genomic DNA using the immunoSEQ Assay, a bias-controlled multiplex PCR. The original pipeline was this. Within the assay, amplification of reference gene primers was used to estimate how many nucleated cells each sample contained. Sequence reads were collapsed and filtered to measure the absolute abundance of every unique TCRbeta CDR3 rearrangement. For each sample, productive Simpson clonality was calculated as the square root of Simpson's diversity index across productive rearrangements. Not all clones reach the TCRdb copy of this immuneACCESS table, which keeps in-frame sequences only. Checked studies attribute under half of the gap to unresolved V genes and leave the rest unexplained. The V and J calls and the clone size are those of that table, but D and trimming were determined from the DNA. The sample table shows more than 200,000 clones, and more than 75% are seen once. The top ten hold about 1.5% of the sample.

In the prospective study, participants were roughly 18 to 89 years old, resided in about 25 geographic areas of the United States, and were enrolled through a virtual design. Cohort assignment in the prospective study relied on participant-reported clinical history from a screening survey and a study questionnaire. For ImmuneRACE Cohort 3, a participant was defined as recovered based on two consecutive negative NP/OP PCR tests, clearance by a healthcare professional, or resolution of symptoms. Each participant in the prospective study had whole blood, serum and a nasopharyngeal or oropharyngeal swab collected by mobile phlebotomists. Additional blood draws and questionnaires over an approximately 2-month period could optionally be provided by prospective study participants. Blood samples from the prospective study were shipped frozen or at room temperature prior to DNA extraction. The germline V gene (reference sequence) supplies CDR1 SEHNR and CDR2 FQNEAQ. At the junction V is shortened by 4 bases and J by 7 bases; bases outside the gene matches: 11. The cysteine opens and the phenylalanine closes a CDR3 of 15 amino acids. Here the CDR3 DNA is all that survives: 45 bases in frame from base 1.

Sequenced material: PBMCs or T cells enriched from blood (not recorded which). The rearranged chain carries TRBV7-9 and TRBJ2-3; TRBD1 lines up with 7 middle nucleotides. This TCR came from a woman in her fifties or sixties who had recovered from COVID-19. Here the CDR3 is given as CASSSTGAGDNTQYF. The bases are TGTGCCAGCAGCTCAACAGGGGCAGGGGACAATACGCAGTATTTT.